Below are 9 T cell receptor beta chains sequenced from a single sample in a study of blood T cell repertoires in COVID-19. Measured with immunoSEQ multiplex PCR; TCRdb has only the in-frame clones, and not every one. The sample has 200,000 to 300,000 clones; about four fifths are singletons. Sequenced input: peripheral blood. The receptors derive from a man older than 75 with acute or convalescent COVID-19.

The gene calls are TRBV18 and TRBJ2-4; 9 bases are a match to TRBD1. CDR1 and CDR2 from the germline V gene are KGHSH and LQKENI. V shed 5 bases, J shed 10 bases, and the junction held 3 bases outside the gene matches. The CDR3 has 12 amino acids. CDR3 sequence (DNA): TGTGCCAGCTCAGCGGACAGGGGTATTCAGTACTTC. Amino acid sequence: CASSADRGIQYF. Full variable domain (missing parts from reference TRBV18 and TRBJ2-4): NAGVMQNPRHLVRRRGQEARLRCSPMKGHSHVYWYRQLPEEGLKFMVYLQKENIIDESGMPKERFSAEFPKEGPSILRIQQVVRGDSAAYFCASSADRGIQYFGAGTRLSVL.

The J gene is TRBJ2-1, the V gene TRBV27, with 7 bases fitting TRBD2. The length of the CDR3 is 16 residues. Germline values: CDR1 MNHEY, CDR2 SMNVEV (reference sequence). V shed 4 bases and J 0 bases; nucleotides not matched to a gene: 6. The CDR3 is CASSSYGGSSYNEQFF. CDR3 DNA: TGTGCCAGCAGTTCCTACGGCGGGAGCTCCTACAATGAGCAGTTCTTC.

V and J are TRBV24-1 and TRBJ2-1; 10 bases are shared with TRBD2. V lost 3 bases to trimming and J lost 0 bases; unmatched junction nucleotides: 7. The CDR3 length is 18 residues. Germline V lookup: CDR1 KGHDR, CDR2 SFDVKD. The CDR3 spells CATSDGASGSTSYNEQFF. CDR3 sequence (DNA): TGTGCCACCAGTGATGGGGCTAGCGGGAGTACCTCCTACAATGAGCAGTTCTTC.

A few counts support this clone. The chain joins TRBV27 to TRBJ1-2; 12 bases match TRBD1. From germline, CDR1 is MNHEY and CDR2 SMNVEV (reference sequence). The V and J ends lost 2 bases and 8 bases, in that order; junction bases with no gene match: 6. CDR3 length: 15 residues. The CDR3 sequence is CASSLMGQGARGYTF. The DNA for the CDR3 is TGTGCCAGCAGTTTAATGGGACAGGGGGCGCGCGGCTACACCTTC.

The rearrangement uses TRBV19 and TRBJ2-6; 7 bases agree with TRBD1. The CDR3 consists of 15 residues. Unmatched junction bases numbered 9, after V lost 10 bases and J lost 3 bases. Germline CDR1 and CDR2: LNHDA and SQIVND (reference sequence). The CDR3 DNA is TGTGCCACCGTTAAGGGGGCGGGTGGGGCCAACGTCCTGACTTTC. Protein: CATVKGAGGANVLTF. The whole variable domain, filled in from reference TRBV19 and TRBJ2-6, reads DGGITQSPKYLFRKEGQNVTLSCEQNLNHDAMYWYRQDPGQGLRLIYYSQIVNDFQKGDIAEGYSVSREKKESFPLTVTSAQKNPTAFYLCATVKGAGGANVLTFGAGSRLTVL.

V and J are TRBV10-3 and TRBJ2-5, with D possibly being TRBD1 (5 bases). Per germline, CDR1 ENHRY and CDR2 SYGVKD. The CDR3 is made up of 15 amino acids. V was shortened by 2 bases and J by 1 base, with 11 bases between the two germline ends. CDR3 in amino acids: CAISENVGRQETQYF. CDR3 nucleotides: TGTGCCATCAGTGAGAACGTGGGGCGCCAAGAGACCCAGTACTTC.

This chain joins TRBV19 and TRBJ2-1; 9 nucleotides match TRBD2. Germline V gives CDR1 LNHDA, CDR2 SQIVND (reference sequence). There are 17 residues in the CDR3. Germline trimming cut 0 bases from V and 2 bases from J; bases unmatched to any gene: 5. CDR3 protein: CASSIDTAGGAYNEQFF. The CDR3 DNA reads as TGTGCCAGTAGTATAGATACTGCGGGAGGGGCCTACAATGAGCAGTTCTTC. The full variable domain, in which reference TRBV19 and TRBJ2-1 provide the parts outside the CDR3, is DGGITQSPKYLFRKEGQNVTLSCEQNLNHDAMYWYRQDPGQGLRLIYYSQIVNDFQKGDIAEGYSVSREKKESFPLTVTSAQKNPTAFYLCASSIDTAGGAYNEQFFGPGTRLTVL.

This clone was counted between two and nine times. CDR3 bases: TGTGCCAGCAGCCCCAGACAGGGAGGTGGTGCAGATACGCAGTATTTT. Encoded protein: CASSPRQGGGADTQYF. J is TRBJ2-3 and V is TRBV9, with TRBD1 as a possible D gene (7 bases). With 4 bases removed from V and 4 bases from J, the gap between germline ends came to 19 bases. This CDR3 is built from 16 residues. Germline assignment: CDR1 SGDLS and CDR2 YYNGEE.

The rearrangement joins TRBV5-1 to TRBJ2-1; perhaps TRBD2 as D (5 bases). With 1 base removed from V and 2 bases from J, the gap between germline ends came to 10 bases. CDR1 is SGHRS, CDR2 YFSETQ, per germline. The CDR3 extends over 15 amino acids. The CDR3 is CASSLKRGTYNEQFF. As DNA, the CDR3 is TGCGCCAGCAGCTTGAAACGGGGAACCTACAATGAGCAGTTCTTC.